The entry that follows covers one TCR beta chain sequence. Measured with immunoSEQ multiplex PCR; TCRdb has only the in-frame clones, and not every one. The table shows approximately 100,000 clones, with 70% to 90% occurring only once. This sample was included in a study of T cell responses to AZD1222 COVID-19 vaccine. Trimming took 5 bases from V and 3 from J, leaving 5 bases between them. The CDR3 runs 12 residues. Looked up from germline, CDR1 is LNHDA and CDR2 is SQIVND (reference sequence). This material consisted of peripheral blood, taken 28 days after the second AZD1222 dose. The rearrangement joins TRBV19 to TRBJ1-5; D gene uncertain. The receptor was derived from an adult who received the AZD1222 COVID-19 vaccine. The CDR3 here is CASSFYNQPQHF. CDR3 in DNA: TGTGCCAGTAGTTTTTACAATCAGCCCCAGCATTTT.